This T cell receptor (beta chain) was sequenced in a study of T cell changes during pregnancy in multiple sclerosis. Between the trimmed V and J ends, which lost 5 bases and 0 bases, there was a span of 14 bases. The CDR3 has 15 residues. Germline V gene data show CDR1 as SEHNR and CDR2 as FQNEAQ (reference sequence). Clones were read by immunoSEQ multiplex PCR, and TCRdb kept only the in-frame ones, dropping some. Here the sample spans around 40,000 clones, 90% to 95% being singletons. The TCR comes from a female donor with multiple sclerosis, enrolled in a pregnancy study. The genes are TRBV7-9 and TRBJ2-7, with D tentatively TRBD2 (6 bases). This specimen consisted of CD4+ T cells from peripheral blood mononuclear cells, obtained in the second trimester of pregnancy. Here the CDR3 DNA reads TGTGCCAGCAGCCGCGGGACGGTAAGCTCCTACGAGCAGTACTTC. Residues: CASSRGTVSSYEQYF.